Presented here are 6 T cell receptor beta chains from one specimen sequenced in a study of T-cell memory formation after mild COVID-19. TCRdb recomputed calls from the 5' RACE reads with MiXCR, one row per CDR3 protein. The sample has 180,000 or so distinct CDR3 sequences, 9.5% to 13% seen once; the top ten hold 3% to 4%. The specimen was PBMCs or a T cell subset sorted from them (not recorded which). The receptors come from a young man who had mild COVID-19 (a few samples of this study predate the infection). Cell type and time point are not known.

This chain joins TRBV4-3 and TRBJ2-3, with a possible D match to TRBD2 (5 bases). CDR3 size: 13 residues. Germline lookup yields CDR1 LGHNA and CDR2 YSLEER. Trimming removed 0 bases at V and 9 bases at J, with 10 bases between. The CDR3 protein is CASSQDRSVTQYF. CDR3 DNA: TGCGCCAGCAGCCAAGATCGTAGCGTCACGCAGTATTTT.

The CDR3 here is CASSLVPGSDEKLFF. In DNA form, the CDR3 reads TGCGCCAGCAGCTTGGTTCCGGGATCGGATGAAAAACTGTTTTTT. V gene TRBV5-1 combines with J gene TRBJ1-4; D not resolved. This CDR3 comprises 15 residues. Trimming took 0 bases from V and 6 from J, leaving 12 bases between them. The germline V gene encodes CDR1 SGHRS and CDR2 YFSETQ.

The V and J genes are TRBV5-4 and TRBJ1-6, with TRBD1 as a possible D gene (5 bases). The germline V and J ends were trimmed by 6 bases and 10 bases, with 14 bases remaining between them. Germline assignment: CDR1 SGHNT and CDR2 YYREEE (reference sequence). CDR3 size: 13 residues. CDR3 protein: CASTSTGDSPLHF. CDR3 DNA: TGTGCCAGCACCTCCACCGGGGACTCACCCCTCCACTTT. The full variable domain, rest sourced from reference TRBV5-4 and TRBJ1-6, is ETGVTQSPTHLIKTRGQQVTLRCSSQSGHNTVSWYQQALGQGPQFIFQYYREEENGRGNFPPRFSGLQFPNYSSELNVNALELDDSALYLCASTSTGDSPLHFGNGTRLTVT.

The chain uses TRBV11-2 and TRBJ2-5; D is ambiguous. Germline CDR1 SGHAT, CDR2 FQNNGV. Trimming took 6 bases from V and 4 from J, leaving 6 bases between them. This CDR3 has 11 amino acids. Here the CDR3 DNA reads TGTGCCAGCAGAGGATTAGAGACCCAGTACTTC. Translated: CASRGLETQYF.

This clonotype has a count of ten or more. The CDR3 region is CASSLGVNEQFF. CDR3 DNA sequence: TGTGCCAGCAGCTTGGGGGTCAATGAGCAGTTCTTC. The rearrangement joins TRBV7-9 to TRBJ2-1; perhaps D is TRBD1 or TRBD2 (5 bases each). The germline CDR1 and CDR2 sequences are SEHNR and FQNEAQ (reference sequence). Between the trimmed V and J ends, which lost 3 bases and 6 bases, there was a span of 6 bases. This CDR3 spans 12 amino acids.

CDR3 nucleotides: TGCGCCAGCAAGGGGACTAGCGGGGGAGGCGGCACAGATACGCAGTATTTT. Protein sequence: CASKGTSGGGGTDTQYF. The chain carries TRBV5-1 and TRBJ2-3; 14 bases agree with TRBD2. Looked up from germline, CDR1 is SGHRS and CDR2 is YFSETQ. This CDR3 has 17 residues. The junction had 7 bases not matched to a gene; V was cut back by 6 bases and J by 1 base.